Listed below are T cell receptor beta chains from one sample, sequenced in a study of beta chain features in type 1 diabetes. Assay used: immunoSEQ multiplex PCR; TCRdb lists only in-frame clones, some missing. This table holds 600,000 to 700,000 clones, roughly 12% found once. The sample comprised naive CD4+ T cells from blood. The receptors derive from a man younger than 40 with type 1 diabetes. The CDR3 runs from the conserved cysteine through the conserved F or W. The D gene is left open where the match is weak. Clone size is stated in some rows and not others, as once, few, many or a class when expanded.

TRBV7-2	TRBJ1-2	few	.	CASSPVSGSGYTF	TGTGCCAGCAGCCCCGTGTCGGGGAGTGGCTACACCTTC
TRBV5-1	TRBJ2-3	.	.	CASSLDGNLNTQYF	TGCGCCAGCAGCTTGGATGGCAATCTGAATACGCAGTATTTT
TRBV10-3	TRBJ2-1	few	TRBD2	CAISESGEGGSPFF	TGTGCCATCAGTGAGTCTGGGGAGGGCGGATCGCCGTTCTTC
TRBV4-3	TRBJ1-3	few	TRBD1	CASSRMTGDENTIYF	TGCGCCAGCAGCCGAATGACAGGGGATGAGAACACCATATATTTT
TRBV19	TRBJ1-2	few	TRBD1	CASRDRGAYEGYTF	TGTGCCAGTAGGGACAGGGGAGCATACGAAGGCTACACCTTC
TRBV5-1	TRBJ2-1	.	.	CATGHPDYNEQFF	TGCGCCACCGGTCACCCAGACTACAATGAGCAGTTCTTC
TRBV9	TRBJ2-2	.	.	CASSVDRANTGELFF	TGTGCCAGCAGCGTAGACAGGGCGAACACCGGGGAGCTGTTTTTT
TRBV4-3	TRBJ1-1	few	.	CASSQDPGNTEAFF	TGCGCCAGCAGCCAAGATCCGGGAAACACTGAAGCTTTCTTT
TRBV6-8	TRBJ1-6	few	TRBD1	CGRDRGVYLHF	TGTGGTCGGGACAGGGGAGTCTACCTCCACTTT
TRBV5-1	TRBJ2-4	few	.	CASSLAGTSNIQYF	TGCGCCAGCAGCTTGGCGGGGACTTCGAACATTCAGTACTTC
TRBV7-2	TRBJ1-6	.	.	CASRMGPTQDSPLHF	TGTGCCAGCCGCATGGGCCCGACGCAGGATTCACCCCTCCACTTT
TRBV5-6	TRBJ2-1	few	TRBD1	CASSLVGQGAYNEQFF	TGTGCCAGCAGCTTGGTGGGACAGGGCGCCTACAATGAGCAGTTCTTC
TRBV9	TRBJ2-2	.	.	CASSSVGNGVTGELFF	TGTGCCAGCAGCTCCGTGGGGAATGGTGTCACCGGGGAGCTGTTTTTT
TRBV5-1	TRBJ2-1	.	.	CASSLSNEQFF	TGCGCCAGCAGCTTGAGCAATGAGCAGTTCTTC
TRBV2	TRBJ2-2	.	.	CASTGLNTGELFF	TGTGCCAGCACTGGACTGAACACCGGGGAGCTGTTTTTT
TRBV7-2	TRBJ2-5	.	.	CASSRQGQETQYF	TGTGCCAGCAGCCGCCAGGGCCAAGAGACCCAGTACTTC
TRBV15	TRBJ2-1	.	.	CATSRDDGGRGNEQFF	TGTGCCACCAGCAGAGACGATGGGGGACGGGGCAATGAGCAGTTCTTC
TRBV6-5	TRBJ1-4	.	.	CASSYGGLGEKLFF	TGTGCCAGCAGTTACGGCGGGCTAGGGGAAAAACTGTTTTTT
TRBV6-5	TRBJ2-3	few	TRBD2	CASSTSGGINTQYF	TGTGCCAGCAGTACTAGCGGGGGGATCAATACGCAGTATTTT
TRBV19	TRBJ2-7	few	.	CASSQNVDLYEQYF	TGTGCCAGTAGTCAGAACGTAGACCTCTACGAGCAGTACTTC
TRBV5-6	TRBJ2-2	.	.	CASSPSVKYTGELFF	TGTGCCAGCAGCCCCTCAGTAAAATACACCGGGGAGCTGTTTTTT
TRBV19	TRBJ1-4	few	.	CASSSQDGSEKLFF	TGTGCCAGTAGTTCACAGGACGGTTCGGAAAAACTGTTTTTT
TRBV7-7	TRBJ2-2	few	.	CASSLYHGGNTGELFF	TGTGCCAGCAGCTTATATCATGGCGGAAACACCGGGGAGCTGTTTTTT
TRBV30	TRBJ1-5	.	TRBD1	CAWRSRTGAHNQPQHF	TGTGCCTGGAGAAGCCGGACAGGGGCTCACAATCAGCCCCAGCATTTT
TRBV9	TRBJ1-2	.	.	CASSSSLGTFNYGYTF	TGTGCCAGCAGCTCCTCCTTAGGGACATTCAACTATGGCTACACCTTC
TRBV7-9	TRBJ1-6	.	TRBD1	CASSRGTENNSPLHF	TGTGCCAGCAGCCGCGGGACAGAAAATAATTCACCCCTCCACTTT